This T cell receptor (beta chain) was captured in a study of OX40 agonist ivuxolimab in advanced cancers. Background on the study: Patients received ivuxolimab, an intravenous treatment, every 2 weeks at 0.01 to 10 mg/kg. Among those enrolled, mean age was around 55 years (range about 23 to 79) and 70% to 85% were male. Overall study findings and caveats: At 0.1 to 3.0 mg/kg and by week 6, clonal expansion occurred in CD4+ and CD8+ blood T cells.

Germline V gives CDR1 MNHNS, CDR2 SASEGT. Unmatched junction bases numbered 5, after V lost 3 bases and J lost 2 bases. The CDR3 length is 16 residues. Comment on this clone: Its antigen is as yet unknown.

Clones were sequenced by immunoSEQ multiplex PCR, and TCRdb holds only the in-frame ones, with some missing. Of approximately 59,000 clones in the sample, approximately 80% were seen once. This rearrangement joins TRBV6-1 to TRBJ2-4, with 9 bases aligning to TRBD1. Sequenced here: CD4+ or CD8+ T cells sorted from blood, sampled in a trial of the OX40 agonist ivuxolimab. This sequence originates from an adult with an advanced solid tumor such as melanoma, head and neck, liver or kidney cancer. CDR3 residues: CASSERDRVPKNIQYF. CDR3 coding DNA: TGTGCCAGCAGTGAGAGGGACAGGGTTCCCAAAAACATTCAGTACTTC.